This T cell receptor beta chain was sequenced during a study of blood T cell repertoires in COVID-19. Study context: T cells, B-cell-depleted T cells, or PBMCs supplied cDNA or gDNA.

Germline loops: CDR1 SGHTS, CDR2 YDEGEE. The CDR3 consists of 16 residues. The germline V and J ends were trimmed by 1 base and 5 bases, with 15 bases remaining between them. Profiled with immunoSEQ multiplex PCR; TCRdb holds only in-frame clones, not every one. This table holds about 130,000 clones, 84% found once. The sequence derives from a human donor in a cohort sampled during active COVID-19. The sample taken for sequencing was peripheral blood. The chain employs TRBV5-8 and TRBJ1-4; TRBD1 might be the D (5 bases). The CDR3 coding sequence is TGTGCCAGCAGCTTGCCTCCAGGGAGGAGGAATGAAAAACTGTTTTTT. Its protein is CASSLPPGRRNEKLFF.